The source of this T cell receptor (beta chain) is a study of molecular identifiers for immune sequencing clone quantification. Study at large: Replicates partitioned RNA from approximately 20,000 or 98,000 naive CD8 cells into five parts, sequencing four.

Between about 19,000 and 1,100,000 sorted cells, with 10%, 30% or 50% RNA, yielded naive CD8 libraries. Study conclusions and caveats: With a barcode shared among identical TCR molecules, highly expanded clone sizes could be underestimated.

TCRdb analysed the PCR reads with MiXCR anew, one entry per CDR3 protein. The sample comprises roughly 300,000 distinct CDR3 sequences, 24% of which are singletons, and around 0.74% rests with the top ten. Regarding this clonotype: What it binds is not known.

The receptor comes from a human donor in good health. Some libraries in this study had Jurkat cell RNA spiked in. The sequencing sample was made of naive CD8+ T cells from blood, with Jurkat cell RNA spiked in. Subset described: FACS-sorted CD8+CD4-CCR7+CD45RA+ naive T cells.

CDR3 protein: CASSLGQSGDEQYF. The CDR3 DNA reads as TGTGCCAGCAGCTTAGGCCAGAGCGGGGACGAGCAGTACTTC. V gene TRBV7-3 combines with J gene TRBJ2-7, with 7 nucleotides matching TRBD2. The CDR3 extends over 14 amino acids. The junction had 6 bases not matched to a gene; V was cut back by 2 bases and J by 5 bases. Germline CDR1 SGHTA, CDR2 FQGTGA.